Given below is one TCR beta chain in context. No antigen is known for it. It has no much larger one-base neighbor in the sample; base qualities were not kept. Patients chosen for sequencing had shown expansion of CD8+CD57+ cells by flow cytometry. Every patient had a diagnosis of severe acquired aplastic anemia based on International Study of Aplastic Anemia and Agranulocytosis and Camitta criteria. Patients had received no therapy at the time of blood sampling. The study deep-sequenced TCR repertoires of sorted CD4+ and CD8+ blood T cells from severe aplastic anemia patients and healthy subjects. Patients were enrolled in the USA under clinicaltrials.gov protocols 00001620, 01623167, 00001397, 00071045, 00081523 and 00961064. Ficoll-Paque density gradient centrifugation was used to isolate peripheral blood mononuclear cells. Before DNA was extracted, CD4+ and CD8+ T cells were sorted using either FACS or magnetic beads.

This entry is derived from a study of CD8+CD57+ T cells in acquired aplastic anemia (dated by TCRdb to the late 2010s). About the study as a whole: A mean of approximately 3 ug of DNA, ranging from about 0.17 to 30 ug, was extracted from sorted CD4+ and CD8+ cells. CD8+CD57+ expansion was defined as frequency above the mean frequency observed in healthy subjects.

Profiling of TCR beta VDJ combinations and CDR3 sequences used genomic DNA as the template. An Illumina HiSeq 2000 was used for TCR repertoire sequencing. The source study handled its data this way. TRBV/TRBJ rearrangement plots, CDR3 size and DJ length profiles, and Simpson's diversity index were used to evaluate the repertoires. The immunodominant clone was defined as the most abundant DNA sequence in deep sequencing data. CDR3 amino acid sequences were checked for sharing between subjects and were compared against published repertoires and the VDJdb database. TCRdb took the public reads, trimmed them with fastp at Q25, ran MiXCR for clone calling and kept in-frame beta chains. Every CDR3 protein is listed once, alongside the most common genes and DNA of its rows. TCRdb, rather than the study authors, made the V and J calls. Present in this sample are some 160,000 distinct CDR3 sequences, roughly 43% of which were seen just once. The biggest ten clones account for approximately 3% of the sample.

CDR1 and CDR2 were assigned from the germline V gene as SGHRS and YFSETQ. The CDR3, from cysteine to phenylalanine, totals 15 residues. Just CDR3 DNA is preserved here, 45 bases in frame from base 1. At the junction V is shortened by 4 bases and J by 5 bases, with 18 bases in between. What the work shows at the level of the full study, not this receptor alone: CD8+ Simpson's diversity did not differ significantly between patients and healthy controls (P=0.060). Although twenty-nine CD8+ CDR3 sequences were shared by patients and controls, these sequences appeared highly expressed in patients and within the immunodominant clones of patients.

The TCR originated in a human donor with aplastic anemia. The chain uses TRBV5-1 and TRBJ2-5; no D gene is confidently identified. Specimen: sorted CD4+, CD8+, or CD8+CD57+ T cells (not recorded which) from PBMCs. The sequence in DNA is TGCGCCAGCAGCCCTCAGGACGCCGTAGGGGAGACCCAGTACTTC. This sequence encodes CASSPQDAVGETQYF. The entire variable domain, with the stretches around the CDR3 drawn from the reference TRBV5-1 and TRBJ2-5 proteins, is KAGVTQTPRYLIKTRGQQVTLSCSPISGHRSVSWYQQTPGQGLQFLFEYFSETQRNKGNFPGRFSGRQFSNSRSEMNVSTLELGDSALYLCASSPQDAVGETQYFGPGTRLLVL.